This T cell receptor (beta chain) was found in a study of T cell responses to AZD1222 COVID-19 vaccine. A word on this clone: Its antigen is unknown.

Trimming took 0 bases from V and 6 from J; bases not matched to a gene: 8. The CDR3 has 15 amino acids. Germline lookup yields CDR1 SGDLS and CDR2 YYNGEE. Sequencing was performed with immunoSEQ multiplex PCR; in TCRdb, only in-frame clones are kept and a portion is missing. The profile shows 90,000 to 150,000 clones, around 87% of them singletons. Overall study results and limits: Recipients of two AZD1222 doses showed rising Spike-specific TCR breadth and depth. Within unmutated variant regions lay the reported targets of nearly half of spike-specific TCRs. The sample set comprised mostly white British donors with more females, and clonal diversity was possibly underestimated.

V is TRBV9 and J is TRBJ1-2; TRBD1 matches at 7 bases. The sequenced sample was peripheral blood, obtained 28 days after the second AZD1222 dose. The receptor comes from an adult who received the AZD1222 COVID-19 vaccine. The CDR3 DNA sequence: TGTGCCAGCAGCGTAGGATGGACAGGCTTGGATGGCTACACCTTC. Translation gives CASSVGWTGLDGYTF. The full variable domain, its missing parts supplied by reference TRBV9 and TRBJ1-2, is DSGVTQTPKHLITATGQRVTLRCSPRSGDLSVYWYQQSLDQGLQFLIQYYNGEERAKGNILERFSAQQFPDLHSELNLSSLELGDSALYFCASSVGWTGLDGYTFGSGTRLTVV.